The rows below give T cell receptor beta chains drawn from one sample of a study of blood T cell repertoires in COVID-19. The table came from immunoSEQ multiplex PCR; TCRdb's copy has only in-frame clones and leaves some out. The sample yields a few hundred thousand clones, roughly four fifths seen once. Sequencing input: PBMCs or T cells enriched from blood (not recorded which). Receptors were obtained from a woman between 45 and 65 years old who had recovered from COVID-19. The CDR3 runs from the conserved cysteine through the conserved F or W. D genes are given only for firm matches. Size values are once, few and many counts, or a class for expanded clones, and some rows have none.

>TRBV10-2|TRBJ1-2|.|.
CASSEPGGVAHGYTF
TGCGCCAGCAGTGAGCCTGGGGGGGTCGCCCATGGCTACACCTTC
>TRBV5-5|TRBJ2-1|few|.
CASSTGRALGGNEQFF
TGTGCCAGCAGCACCGGCAGAGCCCTCGGCGGCAATGAGCAGTTCTTC
>TRBV2|TRBJ2-7|.|.
CASSESQTYEQYF
TGTGCCAGCAGTGAGAGCCAAACCTACGAGCAGTACTTC
>TRBV27|TRBJ1-2|.|TRBD1
CASRGTGGNYGYTF
TGTGCCAGCAGGGGGACAGGGGGGAACTATGGCTACACCTTC
>TRBV11-1|TRBJ2-1|once|.
CASRGGRAPYNEQFF
TGTGCCAGCAGAGGGGGAAGGGCCCCCTACAATGAGCAGTTCTTC
>TRBV18|TRBJ1-1|.|TRBD1
CASSPTRGSGEAFF
TGTGCCAGCTCACCGACCAGGGGGTCCGGTGAAGCTTTCTTT
>TRBV29-1|TRBJ1-2|.|TRBD1
CSVGTRPGQGFLGGYTF
TGCAGCGTTGGAACTCGTCCAGGACAGGGGTTTTTGGGAGGCTACACCTTC
>TRBV7-9|TRBJ1-1|.|.
CASSRYRADTEAFF
TGTGCCAGCAGCAGATACAGGGCCGACACTGAAGCTTTCTTT
>TRBV15|TRBJ2-1|.|TRBD2
CATGGPSGRRGNEQFF
TGTGCCACCGGGGGTCCTAGCGGGAGGCGGGGCAATGAGCAGTTCTTC
>TRBV15|TRBJ1-4|.|.
CATSRVALSSRLKKLFF
TGTGCCACCAGCAGAGTCGCGTTGTCGTCCAGGCTGAAAAAACTGTTTTTT
>TRBV5-4|TRBJ2-5|many|.
CASSLELGETQYF
TGTGCCAGCAGCTTGGAACTAGGAGAGACCCAGTACTTC
>TRBV7-9|TRBJ2-2|few|.
CASSSPSKPGELFF
TGTGCCAGCAGCTCCCCTAGCAAACCCGGGGAGCTGTTTTTT
>TRBV28|TRBJ1-6|once|TRBD1
CASSLGQGDISPLHF
TGTGCCAGCAGTTTAGGGCAGGGGGATATTTCACCCCTCCACTTT
>TRBV4-1|TRBJ2-2|.|TRBD1
CASSQQQGTPGELFF
TGCGCCAGCAGCCAACAACAGGGGACGCCCGGGGAGCTGTTTTTT
>TRBV7-9|TRBJ1-1|.|TRBD1
CASTRAQGASDTEAFF
TGTGCCAGCACCCGGGCGCAGGGGGCGTCGGACACTGAAGCTTTCTTT
>TRBV7-2|TRBJ1-1|few|TRBD1
CASSLGQTNTEAFF
TGTGCCAGCAGCTTGGGACAGACGAACACTGAAGCTTTCTTT
>TRBV28|TRBJ2-7|.|.
CASWGSAGQKGYEQYF
TGTGCCAGCTGGGGCTCCGCCGGGCAAAAAGGGTACGAGCAGTACTTC
>TRBV25-1|TRBJ1-2|few|.
CASSGHGGANYGYTF
TGTGCCAGCAGCGGGCACGGGGGAGCTAACTATGGCTACACCTTC
>TRBV7-8|TRBJ1-1|.|TRBD1
CASSALPGQQLMNTEAFF
TGTGCCAGCAGCGCCCTGCCGGGACAGCAGCTCATGAACACTGAAGCTTTCTTT
>TRBV5-1|TRBJ1-3|.|.
CASSLGQASGNTIYF
TGCGCCAGCAGCTTGGGACAGGCATCTGGAAACACCATATATTTT
>TRBV19|TRBJ2-1|.|TRBD2
CASSIDGTSGTKQFF
TGTGCCAGTAGTATAGATGGGACTAGCGGTACTAAGCAGTTCTTC
>TRBV30|TRBJ1-2|.|TRBD1
CAWSGQGGGYTF
TGTGCCTGGAGTGGACAGGGTGGCGGCTACACCTTC
>TRBV10-3|TRBJ1-1|.|.
CAISKGAEAFF
TGTGCCATCAGTAAGGGGGCTGAAGCTTTCTTT
>TRBV5-6|TRBJ2-7|.|TRBD1
CASSRGQASHYEQYF
TGTGCCAGCAGCCGGGGACAGGCATCCCACTACGAGCAGTACTTC
>TRBV5-1|TRBJ2-7|.|TRBD1
CASSLAGTGNYEQYF
TGCGCCAGCAGCTTGGCCGGGACAGGGAATTACGAGCAGTACTTC
>TRBV2|TRBJ2-7|.|TRBD1
CASRMGQGASMF
TGTGCCAGCAGGATGGGACAGGGGGCGTCGATGTTC
>TRBV24-1|TRBJ1-5|.|.
CATSDFKKWVALQHF
TGTGCCACCAGTGATTTTAAGAAGTGGGTAGCTCTTCAGCATTTT
>TRBV3-1/TRBV3-2|TRBJ1-2|.|TRBD1
CASSQQLGQGPWGYTF
TGTGCCAGCAGCCAGCAACTAGGACAGGGCCCCTGGGGCTACACCTTC
>TRBV6-5|TRBJ1-1|.|.
CASKGQGGNTEAFF
TGTGCCAGCAAGGGGCAGGGCGGGAACACTGAAGCTTTCTTT
>TRBV30|TRBJ1-1|few|.
CAWNPTANTEAFF
TGTGCCTGGAACCCGACAGCGAACACTGAAGCTTTCTTT
>TRBV4-2|TRBJ1-2|.|.
CASSPMQTLGHGYTF
TGTGCCAGCAGCCCAATGCAGACCCTTGGGCATGGCTACACCTTC
>TRBV5-1|TRBJ2-6|.|.
CASSRDGLSGANVLTF
TGCGCCAGCAGCCGGGATGGGCTCTCTGGGGCCAACGTCCTGACTTTC
>TRBV28|TRBJ1-2|few|.
CASSSQGVQTTGYGYTF
TGTGCCAGCAGTTCCCAGGGTGTTCAGACGACGGGCTATGGCTACACCTTC
>TRBV18|TRBJ1-3|.|.
CASSPVGGPGNTIYF
TGTGCCAGCTCACCAGTCGGGGGACCGGGAAACACCATATATTTT
>TRBV18|TRBJ2-2|.|TRBD2
CASRGLAGDKANTGELFF
TGTGCCAGCCGGGGACTAGCGGGGGACAAAGCGAACACCGGGGAGCTGTTTTTT
>TRBV6-6|TRBJ1-2|.|.
CASSYKEGYTF
TGTGCCAGCAGTTATAAGGAGGGCTACACCTTC
>TRBV2|TRBJ2-7|.|.
CASRLYYEQYF
TGTGCCAGCAGACTCTACTACGAGCAGTACTTC
>TRBV5-6|TRBJ1-1|.|.
CASSLDGVWTEAFF
TGTGCCAGCAGCTTGGATGGAGTATGGACAGAAGCTTTCTTT
>TRBV19|TRBJ1-2|.|.
CASQQGGNGYTF
TGTGCCAGCCAACAGGGTGGGAATGGCTACACCTTC
>TRBV25-1|TRBJ1-1|.|.
CASSELSGFAFF
TGTGCCAGCAGTGAATTGTCCGGGTTCGCTTTCTTT
>TRBV7-2|TRBJ1-2|.|.
CASSLAWNYGYTF
TGTGCCAGCAGCTTGGCCTGGAACTATGGCTACACCTTC